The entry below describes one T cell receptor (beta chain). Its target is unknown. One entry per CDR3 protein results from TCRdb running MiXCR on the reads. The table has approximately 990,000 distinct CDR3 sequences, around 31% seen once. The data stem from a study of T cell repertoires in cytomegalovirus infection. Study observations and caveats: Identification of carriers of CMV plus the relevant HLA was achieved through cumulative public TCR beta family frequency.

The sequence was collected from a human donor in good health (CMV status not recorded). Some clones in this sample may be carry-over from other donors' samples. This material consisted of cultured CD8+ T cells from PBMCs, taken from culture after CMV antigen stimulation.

CDR3 sequence (DNA): TGTGCCAGCAGTGTGGGACCAAAAGTGGGCTATGGCTACACCTTC. Amino acids: CASSVGPKVGYGYTF. V gene TRBV27 combines with J gene TRBJ1-2; maybe TRBD1 (5 bases). CDR1 MNHEY and CDR2 SMNVEV come from the germline V gene (reference sequence). CDR3 length: 15 residues. Trimming removed 5 bases at V and 4 bases at J, with 17 bases between.